This T cell receptor beta chain was recorded in a study of technical replicates of blood from a handful of donors. This clone was counted between two and nine times. The J segment lost 4 bases and the V segment lost 6 bases, leaving 9 bases of the junction unmatched. The CDR3 sequence is 16 residues long. Germline V gives CDR1 LNHDA, CDR2 SQIVND (reference sequence). Some clones are missing from TCRdb's copy, which holds only in-frame ones; the method was immunoSEQ multiplex PCR. The repertoire consists of 65,000 to 90,000 clones, with roughly 93% occurring once and the leading ten covering 0.2% to 0.3%.

The chain couples TRBV19 to TRBJ1-5, with 10 bases aligning to TRBD1. The receptor's source is a human donor in good health. Sample: T cells isolated from PBMCs. In DNA, the CDR3 is TGTGCCAGTAGACTAGACAGGGGGCCTCGGAATCAGCCCCAGCATTTT. Protein: CASRLDRGPRNQPQHF.